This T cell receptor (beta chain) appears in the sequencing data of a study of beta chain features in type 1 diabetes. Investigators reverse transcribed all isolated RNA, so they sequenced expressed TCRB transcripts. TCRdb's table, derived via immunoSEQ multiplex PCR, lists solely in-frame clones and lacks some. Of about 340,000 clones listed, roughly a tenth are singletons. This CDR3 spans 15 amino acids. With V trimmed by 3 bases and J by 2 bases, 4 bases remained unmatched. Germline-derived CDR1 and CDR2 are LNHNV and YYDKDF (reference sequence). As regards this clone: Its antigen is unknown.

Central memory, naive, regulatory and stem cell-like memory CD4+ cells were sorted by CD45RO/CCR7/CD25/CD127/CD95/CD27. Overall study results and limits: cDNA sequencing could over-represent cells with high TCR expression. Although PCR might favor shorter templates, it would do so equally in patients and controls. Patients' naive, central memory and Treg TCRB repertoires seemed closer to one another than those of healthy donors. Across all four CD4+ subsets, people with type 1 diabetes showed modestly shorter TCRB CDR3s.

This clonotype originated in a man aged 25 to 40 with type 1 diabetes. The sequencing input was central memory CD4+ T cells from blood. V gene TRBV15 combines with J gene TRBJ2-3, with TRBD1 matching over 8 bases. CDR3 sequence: CATSRGTGTTDTQYF. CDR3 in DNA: TGTGCCACCAGCAGGGGGACAGGTACCACAGATACGCAGTATTTT. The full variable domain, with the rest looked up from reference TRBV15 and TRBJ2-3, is DAMVIQNPRYQVTQFGKPVTLSCSQTLNHNVMYWYQQKSSQAPKLLFHYYDKDFNNEADTPDNFQSRRPNTSFCFLDIRSPGLGDTAMYLCATSRGTGTTDTQYFGPGTRLTVL.